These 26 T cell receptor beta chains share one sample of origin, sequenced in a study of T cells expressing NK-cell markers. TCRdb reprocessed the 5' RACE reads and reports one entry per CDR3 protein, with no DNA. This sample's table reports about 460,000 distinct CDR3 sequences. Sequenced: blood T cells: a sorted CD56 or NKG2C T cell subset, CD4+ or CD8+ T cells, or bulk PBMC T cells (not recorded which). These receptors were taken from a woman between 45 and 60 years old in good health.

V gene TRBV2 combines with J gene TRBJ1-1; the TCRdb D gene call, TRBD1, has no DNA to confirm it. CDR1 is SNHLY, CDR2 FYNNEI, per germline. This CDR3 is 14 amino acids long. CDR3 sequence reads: CASKGDTMNTEAFF. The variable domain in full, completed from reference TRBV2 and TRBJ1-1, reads EPEVTQTPSHQVTQMGQEVILRCVPISNHLYFYWYRQILGQKVEFLVSFYNNEISEKSEIFDDQFSVERPDGSNFTLKIRSTKLEDSAMYFCASKGDTMNTEAFFGQGTRLTVV.

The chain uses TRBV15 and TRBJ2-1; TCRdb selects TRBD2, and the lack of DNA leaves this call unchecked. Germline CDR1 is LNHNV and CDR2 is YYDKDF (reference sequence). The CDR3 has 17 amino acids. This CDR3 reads CATSRDRAAGAKNEQFF.

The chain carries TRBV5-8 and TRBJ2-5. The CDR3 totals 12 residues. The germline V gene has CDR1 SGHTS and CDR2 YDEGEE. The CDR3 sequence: CASSSEVRDQYF.

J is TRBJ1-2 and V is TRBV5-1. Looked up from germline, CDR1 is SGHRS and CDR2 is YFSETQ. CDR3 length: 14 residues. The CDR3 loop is CASSSGSINYGYTF.

The CDR3 spells CSASRGSSYNEQFF. The chain is built from TRBV20-1 and TRBJ2-1; there is no DNA to check the TCRdb D call of TRBD1. Germline V gives CDR1 DFQATT, CDR2 SNEGSKA (reference sequence). The CDR3 runs to 14 residues.

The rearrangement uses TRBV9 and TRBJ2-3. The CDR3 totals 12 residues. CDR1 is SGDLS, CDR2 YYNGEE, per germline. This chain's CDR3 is CARATSTDTQYF. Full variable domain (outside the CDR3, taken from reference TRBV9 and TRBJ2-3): DSGVTQTPKHLITATGQRVTLRCSPRSGDLSVYWYQQSLDQGLQFLIQYYNGEERAKGNILERFSAQQFPDLHSELNLSSLELGDSALYFCARATSTDTQYFGPGTRLTVL.

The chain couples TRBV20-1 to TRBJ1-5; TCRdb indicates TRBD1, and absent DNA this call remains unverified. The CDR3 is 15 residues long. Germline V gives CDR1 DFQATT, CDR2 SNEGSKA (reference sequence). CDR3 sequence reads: CSARVGTHSNQPQHF.

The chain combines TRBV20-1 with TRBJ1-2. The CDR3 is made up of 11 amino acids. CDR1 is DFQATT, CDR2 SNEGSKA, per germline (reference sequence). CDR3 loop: CSARPVGGYTF.

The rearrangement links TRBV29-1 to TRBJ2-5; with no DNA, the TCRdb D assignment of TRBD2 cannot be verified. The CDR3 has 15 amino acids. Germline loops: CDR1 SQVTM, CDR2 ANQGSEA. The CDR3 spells CSVEDIGLAGVTQYF.

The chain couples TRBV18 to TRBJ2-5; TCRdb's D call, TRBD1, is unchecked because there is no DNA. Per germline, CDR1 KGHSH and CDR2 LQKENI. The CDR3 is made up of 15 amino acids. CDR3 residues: CASSPLGLPRGTQYF.

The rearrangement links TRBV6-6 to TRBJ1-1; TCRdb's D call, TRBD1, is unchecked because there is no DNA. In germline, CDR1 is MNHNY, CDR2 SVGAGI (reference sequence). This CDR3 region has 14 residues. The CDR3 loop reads CASHVGTVGVEAFF.

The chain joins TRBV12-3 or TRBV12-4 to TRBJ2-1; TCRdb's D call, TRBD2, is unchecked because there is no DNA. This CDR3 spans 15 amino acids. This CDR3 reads CASSFGLAAWDEQFF.

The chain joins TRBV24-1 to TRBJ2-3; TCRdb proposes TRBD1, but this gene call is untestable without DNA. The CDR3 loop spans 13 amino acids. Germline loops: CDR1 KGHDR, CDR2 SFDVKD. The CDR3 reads CASNRQDGDTQYF.

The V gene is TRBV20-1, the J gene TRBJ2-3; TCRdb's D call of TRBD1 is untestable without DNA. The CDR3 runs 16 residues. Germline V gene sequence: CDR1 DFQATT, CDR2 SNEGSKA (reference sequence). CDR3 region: CSAEDRGKHSTDTQYF.

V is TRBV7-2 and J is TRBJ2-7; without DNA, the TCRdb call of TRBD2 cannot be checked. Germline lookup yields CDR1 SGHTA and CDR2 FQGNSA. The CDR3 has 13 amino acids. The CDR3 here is CASSLVGGRGSDF.

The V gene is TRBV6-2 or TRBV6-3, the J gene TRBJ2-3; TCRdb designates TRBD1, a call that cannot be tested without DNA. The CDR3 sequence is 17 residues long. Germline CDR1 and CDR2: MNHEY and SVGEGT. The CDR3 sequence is CASSYERGGSPTDTQYF.

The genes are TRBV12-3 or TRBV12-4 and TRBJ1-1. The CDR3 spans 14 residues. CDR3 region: CASSSLTANTEAFF.

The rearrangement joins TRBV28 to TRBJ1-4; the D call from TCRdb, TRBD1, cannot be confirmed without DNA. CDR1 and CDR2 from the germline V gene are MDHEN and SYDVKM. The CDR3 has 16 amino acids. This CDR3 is CASSFYSRGLNEKLFF. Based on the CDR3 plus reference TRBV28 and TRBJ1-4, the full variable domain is DVKVTQSSRYLVKRTGEKVFLECVQDMDHENMFWYRQDPGLGLRLIYFSYDVKMKEKGDIPEGYSVSREKKERFSLILESASTNQTSMYLCASSFYSRGLNEKLFFGSGTQLSVL.

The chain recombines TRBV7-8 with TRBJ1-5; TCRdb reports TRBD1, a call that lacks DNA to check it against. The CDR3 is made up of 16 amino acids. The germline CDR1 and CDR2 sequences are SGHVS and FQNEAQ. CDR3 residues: CASSLGTAYSNQPQHF.

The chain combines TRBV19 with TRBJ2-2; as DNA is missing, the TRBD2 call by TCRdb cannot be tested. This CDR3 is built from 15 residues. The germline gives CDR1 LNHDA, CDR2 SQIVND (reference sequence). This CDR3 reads CASSRARANTGELFF. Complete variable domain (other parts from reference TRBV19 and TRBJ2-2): DGGITQSPKYLFRKEGQNVTLSCEQNLNHDAMYWYRQDPGQGLRLIYYSQIVNDFQKGDIAEGYSVSREKKESFPLTVTSAQKNPTAFYLCASSRARANTGELFFGEGSRLTVL.

The chain's CDR3 is CASSGGNYGYTF. The chain links TRBV27 to TRBJ1-2. This CDR3 comprises 12 residues. CDR1 is MNHEY, CDR2 SMNVEV, per germline (reference sequence).

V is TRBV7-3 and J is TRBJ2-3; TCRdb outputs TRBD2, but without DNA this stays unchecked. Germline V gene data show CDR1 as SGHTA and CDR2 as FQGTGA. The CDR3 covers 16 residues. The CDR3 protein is CASSLTPSGKSDTQYF.

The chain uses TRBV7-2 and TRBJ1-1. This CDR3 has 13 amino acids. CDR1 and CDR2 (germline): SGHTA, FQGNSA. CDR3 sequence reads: CASSPIMGSEAFF. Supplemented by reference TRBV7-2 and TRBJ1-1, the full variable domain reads GAGVSQSPSNKVTEKGKDVELRCDPISGHTALYWYRQSLGQGLEFLIYFQGNSAPDKSGLPSDRFSAERTGGSVSTLTIQRTQQEDSAVYLCASSPIMGSEAFFGQGTRLTVV.

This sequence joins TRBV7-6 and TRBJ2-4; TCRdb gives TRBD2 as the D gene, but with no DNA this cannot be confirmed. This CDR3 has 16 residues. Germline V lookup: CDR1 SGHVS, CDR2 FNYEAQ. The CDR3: CASSLGSGIAKNIQYF.

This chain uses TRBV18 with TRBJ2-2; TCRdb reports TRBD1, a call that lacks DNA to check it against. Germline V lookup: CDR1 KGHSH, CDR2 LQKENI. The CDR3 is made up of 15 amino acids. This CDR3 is CASSPSDRVAGELFF.

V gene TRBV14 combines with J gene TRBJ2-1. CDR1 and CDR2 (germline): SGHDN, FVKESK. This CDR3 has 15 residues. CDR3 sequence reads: CASSQDSRRYNEQFF.